These 19 T cell receptor beta chains share one sample of origin, sequenced in a study of vaccination and CD4 T cells after COVID-19. One entry per CDR3 protein results from TCRdb running MiXCR on the PCR reads. The sample comprises tens of thousands of distinct CDR3 sequences, about 50% of which are singletons, and roughly 0.9% rests with the top ten. The sample here was CD4+ T cells from blood, taken before SARS-CoV-2 vaccination. All receptors come from a human donor who had recovered from COVID-19.

CDR3 in DNA: TGTGCCAGCAGCGACACAGATACGCAGTATTTT. Its protein product is CASSDTDTQYF. V gene TRBV6-1 combines with J gene TRBJ2-3; no reliable D call. Between the trimmed V and J ends, which lost 6 bases and 2 bases, there was a span of 3 bases. Per germline, CDR1 MNHNS and CDR2 SASEGT. The CDR3 is 11 residues long.

The chain has TRBV5-1 and TRBJ1-1, with a tentative D call TRBD1 (6 bases). CDR3 size: 18 residues. Trimming took off 0 bases at V and 1 base at J, with 19 bases between the two ends. Germline lookup yields CDR1 SGHRS and CDR2 YFSETQ. This CDR3 reads CASSLVALIGTSNTEAFF. CDR3 in DNA: TGCGCCAGCAGCTTGGTCGCCCTGATAGGGACATCGAACACTGAAGCTTTCTTT.

The V gene is TRBV20-1, the J gene TRBJ2-1; D gene uncertain. Germline V lookup: CDR1 DFQATT, CDR2 SNEGSKA (reference sequence). This CDR3 region has 13 residues. V was clipped by 4 bases and J by 11 bases, with 18 bases between them. CDR3 bases: TGCAGTGCTACCTCCTTTTCCGGACCCAAGCAGTTCTTC. Translation gives CSATSFSGPKQFF.

The chain links TRBV5-1 to TRBJ1-4, with D perhaps TRBD1 (5 bases). CDR1 is SGHRS, CDR2 YFSETQ, per germline. Trimming left V 4 bases short and J 2 bases short, with 15 bases between. This CDR3 region has 16 residues. The CDR3 is CASSPNGGRTNEKLFF. Written as DNA, the CDR3 is TGCGCCAGCAGCCCCAATGGGGGGAGGACTAATGAAAAACTGTTTTTT.

The table lists this clonotype with a count of one. The junction differs from germline at one of its ends, possibly a read error. The chain carries TRBV19 and TRBJ2-2, with D perhaps TRBD1 or TRBD2 (6 bases each). Germline V gene lookup returns CDR1 LNHDA and CDR2 SQIVND (reference sequence). The CDR3 loop spans 15 amino acids. DNA of the CDR3: TGTACCAGTAGTAAGGGGGGCGCGAACACCGGGGAGCTGTTTTTT. Protein product: CTSSKGGANTGELFF.

The CDR3, as DNA: TGTGCCAGCAGCCCCGGGACTAGTCTCTACGAGCAGTACTTC. It codes for CASSPGTSLYEQYF. V is TRBV27 and J is TRBJ2-7; 8 bases map to TRBD2. The CDR3 extends over 14 amino acids. V lost 6 bases and J lost 3; bases outside the gene matches: 7. Germline V gives CDR1 MNHEY, CDR2 SMNVEV (reference sequence).

In DNA, the CDR3 is TGTGCCAGCAGCAGTGTTAGAGGAGCGGTCCAAGAGACCCAGTACTTC. The encoded protein is CASSSVRGAVQETQYF. The rearrangement joins TRBV5-4 to TRBJ2-5, with D possibly being TRBD2 (5 bases). The CDR3 is 16 amino acids. Germline values: CDR1 SGHNT, CDR2 YYREEE (reference sequence). With 4 bases removed from V and 1 base from J, the gap between germline ends came to 17 bases.

In nucleotides, the CDR3 is TGTGCCTGGAGTGGACAGCAAAATCAGCCCCAGCATTTT. Its translation: CAWSGQQNQPQHF. The chain couples TRBV30 to TRBJ1-5; a possible D gene is TRBD1 (5 bases). V was shortened by 1 base and J by 4 bases, with 8 bases between the two germline ends. Germline CDR1 reads GTSNPN; CDR2 reads SVGIG (reference sequence). The CDR3 loop spans 13 amino acids.

The J gene is TRBJ2-4, the V gene TRBV24-1; D is perhaps TRBD1 or TRBD2 (5 bases each). CDR3 length: 14 amino acids. V shed 4 bases and J shed 7 bases, with 13 bases lying between them. CDR1 is KGHDR, CDR2 SFDVKD, per germline. DNA of the CDR3: TGTGCCACCAGTGACTCAGGGTGGGAGAACATTCAGTACTTC. It encodes CATSDSGWENIQYF.

The rearrangement joins TRBV29-1 to TRBJ2-7; D is possibly TRBD1 (5 bases). The CDR3 has 13 residues. From germline, CDR1 is SQVTM and CDR2 ANQGSEA. V lost 6 bases and J 0 bases, leaving 12 bases between the germline ends. Written as DNA, the CDR3 is TGCAGCGTCCTGACAGTTAGCTCCTACGAGCAGTACTTC. Protein: CSVLTVSSYEQYF.

This clonotype was seen a single time. The chain couples TRBV25-1 to TRBJ2-1; 11 positions agree with TRBD2. With V trimmed by 4 bases and J by 3 bases, 8 bases remained unmatched. The germline V gene has CDR1 MGHDK and CDR2 SYGVNS. The CDR3 spans 17 residues. The CDR3 is CASSGTSGTSGYNEQFF. The DNA for the CDR3 is TGTGCCAGCAGTGGAACCTCCGGGACTAGCGGCTACAATGAGCAGTTCTTC.

This rearrangement joins TRBV20-1 to TRBJ1-2, with 9 bases that match TRBD1. Trimming took 6 bases from V and 5 from J; bases not matched to a gene: 7. CDR3 size: 13 residues. Looked up from germline, CDR1 is DFQATT and CDR2 is SNEGSKA (reference sequence). The chain's CDR3 is CSAHTGGLYGYTF. The CDR3, as DNA: TGCAGTGCCCATACAGGGGGCCTTTATGGCTACACCTTC.

The V gene is TRBV6-2 or TRBV6-3, the J gene TRBJ2-7, with 10 bases aligning to TRBD1. CDR1 and CDR2 (germline): MNHEY, SVGEGT. V shed 2 bases and J 5 bases; nucleotides not matched to a gene: 12. CDR3 length: 17 amino acids. CDR3 in amino acids: CASSYGTSGTGEDEQYF. The CDR3 DNA follows: TGTGCCAGCAGTTACGGAACCTCCGGGACAGGGGAAGACGAGCAGTACTTC.

This clonotype was counted a few times. In DNA, the CDR3 is TGCAGCGTTGCCTGGGTTGGGATGAACACTGAAGCTTTCTTT. Translating it yields CSVAWVGMNTEAFF. J is TRBJ1-1 and V is TRBV29-1, with D unresolved. Germline V gene data show CDR1 as SQVTM and CDR2 as ANQGSEA. The ends were cut back, 4 bases at V and 0 bases at J, with 12 bases in the middle. This CDR3 spans 14 amino acids.

The CDR3 sequence: CSARTPGGMYEQYF. CDR3 DNA: TGCAGTGCTAGGACCCCAGGCGGGATGTACGAGCAGTACTTC. This rearrangement joins TRBV20-1 to TRBJ2-7, with D possibly TRBD2 on 6 matching bases. The CDR3 covers 14 residues. The germline V and J ends were trimmed by 3 bases and 4 bases, with 16 bases remaining between them. Germline V lookup: CDR1 DFQATT, CDR2 SNEGSKA (reference sequence).

This clonotype was seen only a few times. The V gene is TRBV20-1, the J gene TRBJ1-1; the match to TRBD1 covers 7 bases. The germline gives CDR1 DFQATT, CDR2 SNEGSKA (reference sequence). This CDR3 is built from 13 residues. Trimming removed 3 bases from V and 5 bases from J; junction bases left unmatched: 6. The CDR3 here is CSARSGQLTEAFF. The CDR3, as DNA: TGCAGTGCTAGGTCGGGACAGTTAACTGAAGCTTTCTTT.

This clonotype was observed a few times. V usage is TRBV28 and J usage is TRBJ2-6; D is unresolved. The CDR3 loop spans 14 amino acids. V dropped 7 bases and J dropped 2 bases, with 9 bases sitting between them. Germline lookup yields CDR1 MDHEN and CDR2 SYDVKM. The DNA for the CDR3 is TGTGCCAGCAAGCAGCTTGCTGGGGCCAACGTCCTGACTTTC. Translating gives CASKQLAGANVLTF. Filled out from reference TRBV28 and TRBJ2-6, the complete variable domain reads DVKVTQSSRYLVKRTGEKVFLECVQDMDHENMFWYRQDPGLGLRLIYFSYDVKMKEKGDIPEGYSVSREKKERFSLILESASTNQTSMYLCASKQLAGANVLTFGAGSRLTVL.

The chain has TRBV6-2 or TRBV6-3 and TRBJ2-7; 10 bases line up with TRBD2. The V and J ends lost 7 bases and 3 bases, in that order; junction bases with no gene match: 12. This CDR3 region has 16 residues. Germline lookup yields CDR1 MNHEY and CDR2 SVGEGT. The CDR3 DNA reads TGTGCCAGCACCGAACGGGCTAGCGGGAGTCTCTACGAGCAGTACTTC. The encoded protein is CASTERASGSLYEQYF.

This rearrangement joins TRBV4-1 to TRBJ2-3; TRBD1 is a possible D gene (6 bases). The CDR3 runs to 16 residues. Trimming cost V 0 bases and J 3 bases, with 13 bases left between them. Germline assignment: CDR1 MGHRA and CDR2 YSYEKL. For the CDR3, the DNA is TGCGCCAGCAGCCAAGATACCCAGGGGTGGACAGATACGCAGTATTTT. Its protein is CASSQDTQGWTDTQYF.